This T cell receptor (beta chain) was found in a study of monozygotic twins with cystic fibrosis. Method: immunoSEQ multiplex PCR; TCRdb's copy keeps in-frame clones and lacks some. The profile covers about 20,000 clones, with 95% to 97% appearing a single time and about 0.6% taken by the ten largest. Study-level results: Shared CDR3 numbers were not associated with age, concordance or severity. In 13 of 16 pairs, V gene usage was closest to the co-twin's. Median Simpson clonality of roughly 0.0093 suggested naive T cells predominated. Nucleotide-identical clonotype sharing was significantly higher within monozygotic CF twin pairs than between unrelated CF individuals.

The germline gives CDR1 SGHTA, CDR2 FQGNSA. This CDR3 has 16 amino acids. Trimming pared 5 bases from V and 2 bases from J, leaving 13 bases between. About this clone itself: No antigen is known for it.

The sequence was obtained from a girl aged 2 to 9 with cystic fibrosis. The sequencing input was blood. The V call is TRBV7-2, the J call TRBJ2-6, with TRBD2 as a possible D gene (5 bases). CDR3 in amino acids: CASSHHTGAGANVLTF. CDR3 coding DNA: TGTGCCAGCAGCCATCACACCGGGGCTGGGGCCAACGTCCTGACTTTC.